This T cell receptor (beta chain) was profiled in a study of cytomegalovirus exposure and HLA in healthy donors. V was pared by 6 bases and J by 0 bases, with 15 bases between. CDR1 and CDR2 (germline): MNHEY, SMNVEV (reference sequence). The length of the CDR3 is 15 residues. Vbeta (60) and Jbeta (13) primers were used in the PCR. Only in-frame clones appear in the TCRdb table, and some are missing; sequencing was by immunoSEQ multiplex PCR. The sample comprises 70,000 to 80,000 clones, less than 80% of which are singletons, and about 9.5% rests with the top ten. This chain links TRBV27 with TRBJ2-7, with D perhaps TRBD1 (5 bases). Sequenced input: PBMCs. The TCR sequence derives from a woman between 40 and 55 years old in good health and CMV-seropositive. The DNA for the CDR3 is TGTGCCAGCAGCTCACGACAGAGTGGCTCCTACGAGCAGTACTTC. It specifies CASSSRQSGSYEQYF.